This TCR beta chain was sequenced in a study of blood T cell repertoires in COVID-19. Study-wide context: The samples span acute and convalescent COVID-19 from the United States, Italy and Spain. PBMCs, B-cell-depleted T cells, or T cells were the source of the cDNA or gDNA that made up the material.

In the original processing: By means of reference gene primer amplification, nucleated cell counts were estimated. Sequencing was performed with immunoSEQ multiplex PCR; in TCRdb, only in-frame clones are kept and a portion is missing. The V and J calls and the clone size are those of that table, but D and trimming were determined from the DNA. Of some 120,000 clones in the sample, roughly four fifths were seen once. Deletions cut 5 bases from V and 1 base from J, with 18 bases between. Germline CDR1 reads LNHDA; CDR2 reads SQIVND (reference sequence). There are 16 residues in the CDR3. This clone was detected once.

This clonotype was sampled from a man aged 55 to 70 with acute or convalescent COVID-19. The sample was peripheral blood. The chain has TRBV19 and TRBJ2-7; a weak D match, TRBD2 (6 bases). CDR3 sequence reads: CASSALLAGNSYEQYF. Written as DNA, the CDR3 is TGTGCCAGTAGTGCTTTACTAGCCGGGAATTCCTACGAGCAGTACTTC.